The 15 T cell receptor beta chains given below trace back to one sample, sequenced in a study of T cell repertoires in cytomegalovirus infection. TCRdb reprocessed the reads with MiXCR, giving one entry per CDR3 protein. The sample lists hundreds of thousands of distinct CDR3 sequences, about 30% occurring once. Which antigens these TCRs recognize remains unknown. Sequencing was performed on cultured CD8+ T cells from PBMCs, taken from culture after CMV antigen stimulation. These receptors were collected from a human donor in good health (CMV status not recorded). Some clones in this sample may be carry-over from other donors' samples.

J is TRBJ1-2 and V is TRBV7-4; D perhaps matches TRBD1 (6 bases). Germline V CDR1 and CDR2: SGHVT, SQSDAQ. This CDR3 has 15 amino acids. The V and J ends lost 1 base and 8 bases respectively, with 17 bases between them. CDR3 sequence (DNA): TGTGCCAGCAGCTTAGGACAGGTGGCAATTGACGGCTACACCTTC. Translation gives CASSLGQVAIDGYTF. Based on the CDR3 plus reference TRBV7-4 and TRBJ1-2, the full variable domain is GAGVSQSPRYKVAKRGRDVALRCDSISGHVTLYWYRQTLGQGSEVLTYSQSDAQRDKSGRPSGRFSAERPERSVSTLKIQRTEQGDSAVYLCASSLGQVAIDGYTFGSGTRLTVV.

The genes are TRBV20-1 and TRBJ2-3; D tentatively fits TRBD1 or TRBD2 (6 bases each). The CDR3 sequence is 13 residues long. In germline, CDR1 is DFQATT, CDR2 SNEGSKA (reference sequence). Trimming stripped 8 bases from V and 0 bases from J, with 12 bases between. This CDR3 reads CSTRGPSTDTQYF. The CDR3 coding sequence is TGCAGTACACGGGGGCCCAGCACAGATACGCAGTATTTT.

V and J are TRBV27 and TRBJ2-3, with D possibly matching TRBD2 (5 bases). Germline CDR1 reads MNHEY; CDR2 reads SMNVEV (reference sequence). The CDR3 consists of 13 residues. Trimming took 6 bases from V and 2 from J, leaving 9 bases between them. CDR3 region: CASSPSPTDTQYF. In DNA, the CDR3 is TGTGCCAGCAGCCCTAGCCCCACAGATACGCAGTATTTT.

This clonotype was seen a few times. The chain couples TRBV6-6 to TRBJ2-7; the match to TRBD1 covers 7 bases. V was pared by 5 bases and J by 0 bases, with 4 bases of the junction left unmatched. Germline CDR1 MNHNY, CDR2 SVGAGI (reference sequence). The CDR3 covers 14 residues. This CDR3 reads CASSIGGFSYEQYV. The CDR3 nucleotides are TGTGCCAGCAGTATAGGGGGCTTCTCCTACGAGCAGTACGTC.

The rearrangement joins TRBV19 to TRBJ1-5; 8 bases match TRBD1. V lost 8 bases to trimming and J lost 2 bases; unmatched junction nucleotides: 2. The CDR3 is 13 residues long. The germline CDR1 and CDR2 sequences are LNHDA and SQIVND (reference sequence). The CDR3, as DNA: TGTGCCAGTGTACAGGGGGGCAATCAGCCCCAGCATTTT. Amino acid sequence: CASVQGGNQPQHF.

The chain carries TRBV6-6 and TRBJ2-7, with D perhaps TRBD1 or TRBD2 (5 bases each). This CDR3 is built from 11 residues. From germline, CDR1 is MNHNY and CDR2 SVGAGI (reference sequence). V lost 8 bases and J lost 6, with 11 bases in between. The CDR3 coding sequence is TGTGCCAGCCGGGATGGGGCCGAGCAGTACTTC. The encoded protein is CASRDGAEQYF.

On this clonotype itself: At one of its ends the junction is not consistent with the germline gene, which may arise from a read error. The chain combines TRBV5-1 with TRBJ1-1; no reliable D call. This CDR3 comprises 15 residues. Germline V lookup: CDR1 SGHRS, CDR2 YFSETQ. Written as DNA, the CDR3 is TGCGTCAGCAGCTTTCCAGGAGTCGTGAACACTGAAGCTTTCTTT. Translation: CVSSFPGVVNTEAFF.

In its sample, this clonotype was seen a few times. The chain has TRBV28 and TRBJ1-4; TRBD1 is a possible D gene (5 bases). Germline V lookup: CDR1 MDHEN, CDR2 SYDVKM. V was trimmed by 2 bases and J by 7 bases, leaving 11 bases between them. The CDR3 has 14 amino acids. CDR3 sequence reads: CASSLKGPSEKLFF. The CDR3 DNA sequence: TGTGCCAGCAGTTTAAAGGGGCCGAGTGAAAAACTGTTTTTT.

This clonotype was counted between two and nine times. The chain joins TRBV7-9 to TRBJ1-1, with D possibly being TRBD1 (5 bases). With 4 bases removed from V and 7 bases from J, the gap between germline ends came to 19 bases. The CDR3 has 15 residues. Germline V gives CDR1 SEHNR, CDR2 FQNEAQ (reference sequence). DNA for the CDR3: TGTGCCAGCAGCTCCAAAGGGGCAGTTACCTATGAAGCTTTCTTT. Its protein is CASSSKGAVTYEAFF.

This clonotype was seen many times. The chain combines TRBV6-6 with TRBJ2-3; 10 bases fit TRBD1. The CDR3 is made up of 14 amino acids. Looked up from germline, CDR1 is MNHNY and CDR2 is SVGAGI (reference sequence). After removal of 5 bases from V and 4 bases from J, the junction contained 3 bases not matched to a gene. Here the CDR3 DNA reads TGTGCCAGCAGTAGGGACAGGGGCGCAGATACGCAGTATTTT. Translating it yields CASSRDRGADTQYF.

The J gene is TRBJ1-1, the V gene TRBV7-9, with unresolved D. Germline CDR1 reads SEHNR; CDR2 reads FQNEAQ (reference sequence). The CDR3 consists of 16 residues. The V end was cut by 5 bases, the J end by 1 base, with 17 bases between. CDR3 protein: CASSPPVGRANTEAFF. CDR3 DNA sequence: TGTGCCAGCAGCCCGCCCGTAGGGCGGGCGAACACTGAAGCTTTCTTT.

This clonotype was detected only a few times. The chain is built from TRBV2 and TRBJ2-3, with D perhaps TRBD1 or TRBD2 (5 bases each). Trimming took off 6 bases at V and 6 bases at J, with 16 bases between the two ends. The germline gives CDR1 SNHLY, CDR2 FYNNEI. CDR3 size: 14 residues. The CDR3 loop reads CASRPGPTTDTQYF. The CDR3 DNA follows: TGTGCCAGCAGGCCGGGGCCTACCACTGATACGCAGTATTTT.

This clonotype was found many times. The gene calls are TRBV7-8 and TRBJ2-3; D not resolved. Trimming left V 5 bases short and J 5 bases short, with 5 bases between. Germline-derived CDR1 and CDR2 are SGHVS and FQNEAQ. This CDR3 spans 11 amino acids. This chain's CDR3 is CASSIEDTQYF. The DNA for the CDR3 is TGTGCCAGCAGCATCGAAGATACGCAGTATTTT.

This clonotype was seen just once. The CDR3 spells CASSLAAGSTGELFF. CDR3 nucleotide sequence: TGTGCCAGCAGTTTGGCTGCGGGGAGCACCGGGGAGCTGTTTTTT. The rearrangement joins TRBV27 to TRBJ2-2; possibly TRBD2 for D (6 bases). V was pared by 3 bases and J by 4 bases, with 12 bases between. The CDR3 spans 15 residues. Germline V gives CDR1 MNHEY, CDR2 SMNVEV (reference sequence).

This clonotype was picked up many times. The chain carries TRBV7-8 and TRBJ2-3; D not resolved. The V and J ends lost 1 base and 10 bases respectively, with 12 bases between them. Germline V gene sequence: CDR1 SGHVS, CDR2 FQNEAQ. The CDR3 runs 13 residues. The CDR3 here is CASSLENLSAQYF. The DNA of the CDR3 is TGTGCCAGCAGCTTAGAGAATCTATCGGCGCAGTATTTT.